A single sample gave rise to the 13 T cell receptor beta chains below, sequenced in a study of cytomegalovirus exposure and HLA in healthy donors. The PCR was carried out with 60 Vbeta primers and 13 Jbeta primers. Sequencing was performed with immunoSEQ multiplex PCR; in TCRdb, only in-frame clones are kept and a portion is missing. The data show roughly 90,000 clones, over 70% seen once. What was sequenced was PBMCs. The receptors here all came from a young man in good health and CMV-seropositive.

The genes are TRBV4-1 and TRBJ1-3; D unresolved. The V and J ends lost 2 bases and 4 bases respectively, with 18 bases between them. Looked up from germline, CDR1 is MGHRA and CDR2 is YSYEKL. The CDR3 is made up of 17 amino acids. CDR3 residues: CASSQITGGGFGNTIYF. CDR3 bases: TGCGCCAGCAGCCAAATAACGGGAGGCGGTTTCGGAAACACCATATATTTT.

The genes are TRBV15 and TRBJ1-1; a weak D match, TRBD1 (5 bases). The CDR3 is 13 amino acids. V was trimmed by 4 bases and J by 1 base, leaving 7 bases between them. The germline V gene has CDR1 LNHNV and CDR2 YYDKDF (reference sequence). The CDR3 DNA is TGTGCCACCAGCACGGACACGAACACTGAAGCTTTCTTT. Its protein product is CATSTDTNTEAFF.

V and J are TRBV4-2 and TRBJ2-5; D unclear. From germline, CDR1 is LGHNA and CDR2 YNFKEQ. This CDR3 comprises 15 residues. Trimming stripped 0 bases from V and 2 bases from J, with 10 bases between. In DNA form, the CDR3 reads TGTGCCAGCAGCCAAGATCGAACAGTTCAAGAGACCCAGTACTTC. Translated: CASSQDRTVQETQYF.

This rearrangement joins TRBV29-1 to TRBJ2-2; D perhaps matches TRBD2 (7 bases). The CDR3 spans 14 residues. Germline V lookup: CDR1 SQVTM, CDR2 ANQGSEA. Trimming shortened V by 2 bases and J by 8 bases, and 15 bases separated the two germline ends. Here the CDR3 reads CSVERGGAFGELFF. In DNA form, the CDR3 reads TGCAGCGTTGAACGTGGGGGGGCCTTTGGGGAGCTGTTTTTT.

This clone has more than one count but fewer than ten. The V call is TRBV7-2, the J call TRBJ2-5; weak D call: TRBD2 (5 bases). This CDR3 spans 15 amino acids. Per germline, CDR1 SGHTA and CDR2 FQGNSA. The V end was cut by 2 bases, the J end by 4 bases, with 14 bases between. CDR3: CASSLMRASGETQYF. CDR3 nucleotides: TGTGCCAGCAGCTTAATGAGGGCGAGTGGAGAGACCCAGTACTTC.

The CDR3 loop reads CSAAGQGGTEAFF. DNA of the CDR3: TGCAGCGCCGCGGGACAGGGGGGCACTGAAGCTTTCTTT. This rearrangement joins TRBV29-1 to TRBJ1-1; 11 bases fit TRBD1. Unmatched junction bases numbered 5, after V lost 7 bases and J lost 4 bases. Germline V gene lookup returns CDR1 SQVTM and CDR2 ANQGSEA. The CDR3 has 13 residues.

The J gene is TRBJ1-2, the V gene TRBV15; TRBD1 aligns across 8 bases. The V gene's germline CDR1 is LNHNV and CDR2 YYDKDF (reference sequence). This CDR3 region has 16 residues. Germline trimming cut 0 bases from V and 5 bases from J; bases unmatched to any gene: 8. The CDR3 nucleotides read TGTGCCACCAGCAGAGATTTGACAGGGGAGAAGTATGGCTACACCTTC. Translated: CATSRDLTGEKYGYTF.

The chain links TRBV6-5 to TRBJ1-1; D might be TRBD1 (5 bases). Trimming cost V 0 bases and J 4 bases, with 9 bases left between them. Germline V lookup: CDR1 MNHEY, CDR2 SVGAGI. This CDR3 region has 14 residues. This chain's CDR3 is CASSYSGQGTEAFF. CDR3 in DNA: TGTGCCAGCAGTTACTCAGGGCAGGGCACTGAAGCTTTCTTT.

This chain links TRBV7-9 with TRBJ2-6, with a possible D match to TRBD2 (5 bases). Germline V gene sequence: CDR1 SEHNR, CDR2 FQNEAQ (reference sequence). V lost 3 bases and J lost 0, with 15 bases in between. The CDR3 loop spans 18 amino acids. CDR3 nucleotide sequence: TGTGCCAGCAGCTTCGTCGCGGAGGAAAACTCTGGGGCCAACGTCCTGACTTTC. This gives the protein CASSFVAEENSGANVLTF.

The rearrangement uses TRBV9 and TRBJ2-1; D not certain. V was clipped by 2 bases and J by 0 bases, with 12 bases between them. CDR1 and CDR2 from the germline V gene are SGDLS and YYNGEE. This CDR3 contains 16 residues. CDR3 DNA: TGTGCCAGCAGCGTTGAACAAGACTTCTCCTACAATGAGCAGTTCTTC. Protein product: CASSVEQDFSYNEQFF.

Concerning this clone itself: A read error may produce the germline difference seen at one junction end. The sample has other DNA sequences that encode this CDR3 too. In DNA form, the CDR3 reads TGTGCCAGCAGCGGGAGGACAGGGGGAAATTCACCTCTCCACTTT. It translates to CASSGRTGGNSPLHF. The gene calls are TRBV5-4 and TRBJ1-6; 10 nucleotides line up with TRBD1. Germline V lookup: CDR1 SGHNT, CDR2 YYREEE (reference sequence). The CDR3 loop spans 15 amino acids.

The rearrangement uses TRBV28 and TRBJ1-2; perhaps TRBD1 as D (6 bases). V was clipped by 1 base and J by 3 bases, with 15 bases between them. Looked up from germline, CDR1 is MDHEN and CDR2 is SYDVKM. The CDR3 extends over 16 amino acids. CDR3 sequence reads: CASSLLGNRVDYGYTF. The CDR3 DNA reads TGTGCCAGCAGTTTATTGGGAAACAGGGTCGACTATGGCTACACCTTC.

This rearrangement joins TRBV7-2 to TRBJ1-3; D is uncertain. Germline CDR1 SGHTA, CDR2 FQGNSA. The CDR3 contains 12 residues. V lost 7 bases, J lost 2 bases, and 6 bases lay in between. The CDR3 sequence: CASTSPGNTIYF. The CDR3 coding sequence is TGTGCCAGCACCTCCCCTGGAAACACCATATATTTT. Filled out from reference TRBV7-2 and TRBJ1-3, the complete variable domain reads GAGVSQSPSNKVTEKGKDVELRCDPISGHTALYWYRQSLGQGLEFLIYFQGNSAPDKSGLPSDRFSAERTGGSVSTLTIQRTQQEDSAVYLCASTSPGNTIYFGEGSWLTVV.